The clone carrying this T cell receptor beta chain was detected many times. Its antigen is still unknown. The data were obtained in a study of T-cell memory formation after mild COVID-19. TCRdb passed the 5' RACE reads through MiXCR, listing each CDR3 protein once. In the table there are approximately 300,000 distinct CDR3 sequences, just under 20% of which are singletons. Study-wide results and limits: That cross-reactive memory joined was suggested by some responding clones appearing in pre-infection memory.

The CDR3 consists of 16 residues. Germline values: CDR1 SGHTA, CDR2 FQGNSA. The V and J ends lost 0 bases and 2 bases respectively, with 12 bases between them. The receptor was isolated from a man in his late teens or twenties who had mild COVID-19 (a few samples of this study predate the infection). Cell type and time point are not known. Source material: PBMCs or a T cell subset sorted from them (not recorded which). The gene calls are TRBV7-2 and TRBJ2-3, with D perhaps TRBD1 (5 bases). CDR3 in DNA: TGTGCCAGCAGCTTAGCCCGAGACAGATACACAGATACGCAGTATTTT. Protein sequence: CASSLARDRYTDTQYF.